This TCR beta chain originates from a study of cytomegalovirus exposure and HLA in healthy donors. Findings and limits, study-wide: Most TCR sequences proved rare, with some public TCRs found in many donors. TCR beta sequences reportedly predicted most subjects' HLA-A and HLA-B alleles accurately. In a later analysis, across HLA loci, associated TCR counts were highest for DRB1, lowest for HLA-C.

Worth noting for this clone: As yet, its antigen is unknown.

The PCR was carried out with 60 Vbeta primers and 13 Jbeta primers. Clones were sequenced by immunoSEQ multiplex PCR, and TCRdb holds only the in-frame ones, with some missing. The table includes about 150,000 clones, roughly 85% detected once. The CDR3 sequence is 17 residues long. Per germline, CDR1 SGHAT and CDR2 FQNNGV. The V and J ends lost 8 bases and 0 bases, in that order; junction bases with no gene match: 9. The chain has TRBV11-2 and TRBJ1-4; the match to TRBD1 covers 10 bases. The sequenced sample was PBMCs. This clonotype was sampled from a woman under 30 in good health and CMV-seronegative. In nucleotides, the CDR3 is TGTGCCAGCCGCCGGGACAGGGGAGTAGCAACTAATGAAAAACTGTTTTTT. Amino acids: CASRRDRGVATNEKLFF.